This T cell receptor beta chain was sequenced in a study of blood T cell repertoires in COVID-19. Overall study: COVID-19 samples collected from the United States, Italy and Spain covered acute and convalescent phases. From T cells, B-cell-depleted T cells, or PBMCs came the material, which was cDNA or gDNA.

Per the original data handling: Amplified reference gene primers provided the basis for estimating nucleated cell counts. The method was immunoSEQ multiplex PCR; TCRdb's version includes in-frame clones alone and lacks a portion of them. V and J calls and clone size follow that table, whereas D and trimming were derived from the DNA. The table shows under 250,000 clones, with around four fifths occurring only once. The receptor was isolated from a woman between 70 and 85 years old with acute or convalescent COVID-19. Sequenced input: peripheral blood.

CDR3 coding DNA: TGTGCCAGCAGTTTTTCCGTGCGTGGGAGGGCCTTTACCTACGAGCAGTACTTC. It encodes CASSFSVRGRAFTYEQYF. The genes are TRBV6-2 or TRBV6-3 and TRBJ2-7, with 7 bases matching TRBD2. This CDR3 region has 18 residues. J gave up 2 bases and V 4 bases, and 17 bases lay outside the gene matches. The germline V gene has CDR1 MNHEY and CDR2 SVGEGT.